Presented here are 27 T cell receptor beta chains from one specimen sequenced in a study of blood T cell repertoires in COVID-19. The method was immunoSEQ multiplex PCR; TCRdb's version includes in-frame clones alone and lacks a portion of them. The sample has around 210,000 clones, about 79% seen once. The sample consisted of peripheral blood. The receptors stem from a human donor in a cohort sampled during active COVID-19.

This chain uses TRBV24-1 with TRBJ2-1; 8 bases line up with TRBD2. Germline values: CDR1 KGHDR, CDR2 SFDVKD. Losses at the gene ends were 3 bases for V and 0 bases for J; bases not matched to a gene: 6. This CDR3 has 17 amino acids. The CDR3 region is CATSDDSGKSSYNEQFF. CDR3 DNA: TGTGCCACCAGTGATGATAGCGGGAAAAGCTCCTACAATGAGCAGTTCTTC.

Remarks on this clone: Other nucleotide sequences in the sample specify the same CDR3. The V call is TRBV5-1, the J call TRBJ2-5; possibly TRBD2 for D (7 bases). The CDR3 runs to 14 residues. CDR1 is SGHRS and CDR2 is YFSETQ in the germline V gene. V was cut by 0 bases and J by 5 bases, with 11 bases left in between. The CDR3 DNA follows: TGCGCCAGCAGCTTGGACGGGGGGCTGGAGACCCAGTACTTC. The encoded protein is CASSLDGGLETQYF. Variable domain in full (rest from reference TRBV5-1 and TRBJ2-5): KAGVTQTPRYLIKTRGQQVTLSCSPISGHRSVSWYQQTPGQGLQFLFEYFSETQRNKGNFPGRFSGRQFSNSRSEMNVSTLELGDSALYLCASSLDGGLETQYFGPGTRLLVL.

In DNA form, the CDR3 reads TGTGCCAGCAGCTGGGGGGGAGGGCCCACCGGGGAGCTGTTTTTT. Translation gives CASSWGGGPTGELFF. The chain links TRBV7-2 to TRBJ2-2; TRBD2 matches at 7 bases. The V gene end was trimmed by 4 bases and the J gene end by 4 bases; junction bases not matched to a gene: 6. CDR3 length equals 15 residues. CDR1 is SGHTA and CDR2 is FQGNSA in the germline V gene.

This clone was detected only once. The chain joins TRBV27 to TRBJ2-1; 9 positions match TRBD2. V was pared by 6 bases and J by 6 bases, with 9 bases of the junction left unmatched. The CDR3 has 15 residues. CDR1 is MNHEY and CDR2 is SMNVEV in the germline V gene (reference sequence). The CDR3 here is CASRNSGRRINEQFF. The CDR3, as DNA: TGTGCCAGCAGGAATAGCGGGAGAAGAATCAATGAGCAGTTCTTC.

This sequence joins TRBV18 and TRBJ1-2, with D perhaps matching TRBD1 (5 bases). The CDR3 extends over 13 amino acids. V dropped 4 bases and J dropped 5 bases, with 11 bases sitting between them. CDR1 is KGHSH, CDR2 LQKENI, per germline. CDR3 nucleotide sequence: TGTGCCAGCTCACTCGGGACTCAATATGGCTACACCTTC. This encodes CASSLGTQYGYTF.

CDR3 loop: CASSPGVGQGLETQYF. The CDR3 DNA reads as TGTGCCAGTAGTCCTGGGGTGGGACAGGGATTAGAGACCCAGTACTTC. The V gene is TRBV19, the J gene TRBJ2-5, with 9 bases lining up with TRBD1. J lost 4 bases, V lost 5 bases, and 11 bases had no gene match. The CDR3 runs to 16 residues. Per the germline V gene, CDR1 is LNHDA and CDR2 is SQIVND (reference sequence). The variable domain in full, completed from reference TRBV19 and TRBJ2-5, reads DGGITQSPKYLFRKEGQNVTLSCEQNLNHDAMYWYRQDPGQGLRLIYYSQIVNDFQKGDIAEGYSVSREKKESFPLTVTSAQKNPTAFYLCASSPGVGQGLETQYFGPGTRLLVL.

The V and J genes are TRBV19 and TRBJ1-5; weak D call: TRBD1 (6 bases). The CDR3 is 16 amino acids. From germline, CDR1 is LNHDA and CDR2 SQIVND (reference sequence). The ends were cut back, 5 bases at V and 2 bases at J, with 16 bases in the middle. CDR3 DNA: TGTGCCAGTAGTGTAAAAACAGGGTACGGCAATCAGCCCCAGCATTTT. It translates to CASSVKTGYGNQPQHF.

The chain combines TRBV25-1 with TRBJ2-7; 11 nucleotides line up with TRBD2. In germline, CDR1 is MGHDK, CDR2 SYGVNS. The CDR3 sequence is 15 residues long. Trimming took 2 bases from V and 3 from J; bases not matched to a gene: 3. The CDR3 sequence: CASSEMLAGGYEQYF. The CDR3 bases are TGTGCCAGCAGTGAAATGCTAGCGGGAGGCTACGAGCAGTACTTC.

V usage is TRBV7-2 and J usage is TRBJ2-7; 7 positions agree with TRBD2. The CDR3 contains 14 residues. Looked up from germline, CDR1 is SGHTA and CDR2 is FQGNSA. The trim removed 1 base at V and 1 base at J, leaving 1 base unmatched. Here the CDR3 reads CASSLGRESYEQYF. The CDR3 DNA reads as TGTGCCAGCAGCTTAGGGCGGGAGTCCTACGAGCAGTACTTC. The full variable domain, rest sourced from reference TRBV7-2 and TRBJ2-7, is GAGVSQSPSNKVTEKGKDVELRCDPISGHTALYWYRQSLGQGLEFLIYFQGNSAPDKSGLPSDRFSAERTGGSVSTLTIQRTQQEDSAVYLCASSLGRESYEQYFGPGTRLTVT.

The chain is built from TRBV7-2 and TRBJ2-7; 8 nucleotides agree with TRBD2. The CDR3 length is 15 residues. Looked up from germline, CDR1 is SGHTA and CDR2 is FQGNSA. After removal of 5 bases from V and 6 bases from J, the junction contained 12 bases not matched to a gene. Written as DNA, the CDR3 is TGTGCCAGCAGCCGTCCCGGGACTAGAACCTCCGAGCAGTACTTC. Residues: CASSRPGTRTSEQYF. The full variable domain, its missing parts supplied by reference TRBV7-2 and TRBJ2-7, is GAGVSQSPSNKVTEKGKDVELRCDPISGHTALYWYRQSLGQGLEFLIYFQGNSAPDKSGLPSDRFSAERTGGSVSTLTIQRTQQEDSAVYLCASSRPGTRTSEQYFGPGTRLTVT.

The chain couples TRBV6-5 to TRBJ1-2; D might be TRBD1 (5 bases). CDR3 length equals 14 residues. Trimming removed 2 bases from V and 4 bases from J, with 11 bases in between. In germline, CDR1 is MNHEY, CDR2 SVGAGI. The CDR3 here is CASSYRDRAYGYTF. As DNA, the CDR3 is TGTGCCAGCAGTTACCGCGACAGAGCCTATGGCTACACCTTC.

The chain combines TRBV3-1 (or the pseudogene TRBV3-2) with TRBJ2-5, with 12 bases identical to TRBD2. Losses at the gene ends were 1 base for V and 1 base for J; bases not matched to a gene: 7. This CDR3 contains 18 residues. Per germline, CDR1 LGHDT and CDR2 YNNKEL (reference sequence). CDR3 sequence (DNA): TGTGCCAGCAGCCAAGTTCTAGCGGGAGGGCTCCGCCAAGAGACCCAGTACTTC. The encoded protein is CASSQVLAGGLRQETQYF.

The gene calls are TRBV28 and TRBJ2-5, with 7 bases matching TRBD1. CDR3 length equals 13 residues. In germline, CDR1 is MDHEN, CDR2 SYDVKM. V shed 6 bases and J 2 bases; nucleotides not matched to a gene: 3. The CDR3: CASRGTAQETQYF. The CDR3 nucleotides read TGTGCCAGCAGGGGGACAGCTCAAGAGACCCAGTACTTC.

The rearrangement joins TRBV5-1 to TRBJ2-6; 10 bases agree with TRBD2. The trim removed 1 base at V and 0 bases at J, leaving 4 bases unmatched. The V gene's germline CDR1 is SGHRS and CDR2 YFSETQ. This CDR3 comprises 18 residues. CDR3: CASSLTSGVHSGANVLTF. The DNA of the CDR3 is TGCGCCAGCAGCTTGACTAGCGGGGTCCACTCTGGGGCCAACGTCCTGACTTTC. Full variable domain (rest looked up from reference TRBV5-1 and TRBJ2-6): KAGVTQTPRYLIKTRGQQVTLSCSPISGHRSVSWYQQTPGQGLQFLFEYFSETQRNKGNFPGRFSGRQFSNSRSEMNVSTLELGDSALYLCASSLTSGVHSGANVLTFGAGSRLTVL.

CDR3 in amino acids: CASSLDRGVNEQYF. In nucleotides, the CDR3 is TGCGCCAGCAGCTTGGACAGGGGAGTGAACGAGCAGTACTTC. This rearrangement joins TRBV5-1 to TRBJ2-7; 7 bases are a match to TRBD1. Germline CDR1 and CDR2: SGHRS and YFSETQ. V lost 0 bases and J lost 5; bases outside the gene matches: 5. The CDR3 extends over 14 amino acids.

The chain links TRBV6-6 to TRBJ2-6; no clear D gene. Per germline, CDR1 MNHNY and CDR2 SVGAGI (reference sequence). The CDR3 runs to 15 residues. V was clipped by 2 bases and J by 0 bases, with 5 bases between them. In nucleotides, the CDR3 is TGTGCCAGCAGTTACGAGCCCTCTGGGGCCAACGTCCTGACTTTC. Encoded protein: CASSYEPSGANVLTF.

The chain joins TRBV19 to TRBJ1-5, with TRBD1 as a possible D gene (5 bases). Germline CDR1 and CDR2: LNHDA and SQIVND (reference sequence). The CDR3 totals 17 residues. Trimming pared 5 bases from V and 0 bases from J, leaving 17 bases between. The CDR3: CASSVRGTPYSNQPQHF. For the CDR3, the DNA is TGTGCCAGTAGTGTGCGGGGGACGCCTTATAGCAATCAGCCCCAGCATTTT.

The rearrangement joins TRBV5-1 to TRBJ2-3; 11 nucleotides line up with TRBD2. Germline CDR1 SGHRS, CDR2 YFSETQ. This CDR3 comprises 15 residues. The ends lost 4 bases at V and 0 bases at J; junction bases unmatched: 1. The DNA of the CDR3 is TGCGCCAGCAGCCGGACTAGCGGGAGCACAGATACGCAGTATTTT. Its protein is CASSRTSGSTDTQYF.

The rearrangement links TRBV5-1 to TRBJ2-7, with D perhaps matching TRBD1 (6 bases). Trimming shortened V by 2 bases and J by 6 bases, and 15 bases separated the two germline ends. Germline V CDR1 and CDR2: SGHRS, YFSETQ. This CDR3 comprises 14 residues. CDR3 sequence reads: CASSLQGRQGEQYF. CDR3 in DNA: TGCGCCAGCAGCTTACAGGGTCGGCAGGGCGAGCAGTACTTC.

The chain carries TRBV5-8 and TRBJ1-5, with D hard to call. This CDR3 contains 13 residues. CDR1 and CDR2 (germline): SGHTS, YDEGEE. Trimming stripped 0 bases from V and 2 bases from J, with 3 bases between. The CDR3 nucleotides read TGTGCCAGCAGCTTGGAGCGCAATCAGCCCCAGCATTTT. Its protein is CASSLERNQPQHF.

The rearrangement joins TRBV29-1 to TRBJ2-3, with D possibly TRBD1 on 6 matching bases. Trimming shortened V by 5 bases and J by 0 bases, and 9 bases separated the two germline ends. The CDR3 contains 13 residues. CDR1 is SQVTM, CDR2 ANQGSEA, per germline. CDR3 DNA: TGCAGCGTTAGCCAGGGGAGCACAGATACGCAGTATTTT. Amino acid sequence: CSVSQGSTDTQYF.

The CDR3 loop reads CASSPLSGGDSYEQYF. The DNA for the CDR3 is TGTGCCAGCAGCCCCCTTAGCGGAGGGGACTCCTACGAGCAGTACTTC. This chain links TRBV7-9 with TRBJ2-7, with D maybe TRBD2 (6 bases). Trimming stripped 5 bases from V and 0 bases from J, with 17 bases between. Germline CDR1 and CDR2: SEHNR and FQNEAQ (reference sequence). The CDR3 is made up of 16 amino acids. The full variable domain, in which reference TRBV7-9 and TRBJ2-7 provide the parts outside the CDR3, is DTGVSQNPRHKITKRGQNVTFRCDPISEHNRLYWYRQTLGQGPEFLTYFQNEAQLEKSRLLSDRFSAERPKGSFSTLEIQRTEQGDSAMYLCASSPLSGGDSYEQYFGPGTRLTVT.

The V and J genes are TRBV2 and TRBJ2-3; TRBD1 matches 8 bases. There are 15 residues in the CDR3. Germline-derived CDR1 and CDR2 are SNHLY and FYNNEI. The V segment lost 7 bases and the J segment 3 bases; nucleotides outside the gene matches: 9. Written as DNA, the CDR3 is TGTGCCAGCACAAAAGGACAGGGAGAGACAGATACGCAGTATTTT. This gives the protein CASTKGQGETDTQYF.

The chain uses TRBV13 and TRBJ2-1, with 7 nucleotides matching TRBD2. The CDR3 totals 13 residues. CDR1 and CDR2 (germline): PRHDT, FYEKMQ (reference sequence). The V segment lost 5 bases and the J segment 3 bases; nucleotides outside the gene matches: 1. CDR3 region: CASSRTSYNEQFF. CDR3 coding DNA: TGTGCCAGCAGCCGGACTAGCTACAATGAGCAGTTCTTC.

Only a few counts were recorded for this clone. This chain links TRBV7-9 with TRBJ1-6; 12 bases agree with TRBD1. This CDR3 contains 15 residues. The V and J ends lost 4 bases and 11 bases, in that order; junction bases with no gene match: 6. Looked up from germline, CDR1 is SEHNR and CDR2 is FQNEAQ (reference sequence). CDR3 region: CASSSGTGGVTPLHF. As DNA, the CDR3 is TGTGCCAGCAGCTCGGGGACAGGGGGCGTCACACCCCTCCACTTT.

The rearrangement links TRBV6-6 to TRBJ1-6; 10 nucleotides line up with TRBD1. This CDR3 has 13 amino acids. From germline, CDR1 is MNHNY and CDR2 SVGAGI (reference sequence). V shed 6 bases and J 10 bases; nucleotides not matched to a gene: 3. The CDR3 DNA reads TGTGCCAGCAGATCGGGACAGGGGTCACCCCTCCACTTT. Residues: CASRSGQGSPLHF.

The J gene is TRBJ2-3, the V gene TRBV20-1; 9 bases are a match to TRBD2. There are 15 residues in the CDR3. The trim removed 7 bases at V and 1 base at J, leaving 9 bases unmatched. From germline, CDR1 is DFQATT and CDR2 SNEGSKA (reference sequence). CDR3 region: CSVSKREDRTDTQYF. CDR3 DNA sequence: TGCAGTGTTAGTAAGCGGGAGGACCGCACAGATACGCAGTATTTT.